Each of the 10 T cell receptor beta chains below was sequenced from the same sample in a study of brain T cells in children with intractable seizures. Data came from immunoSEQ multiplex PCR; TCRdb stores just in-frame clones and leaves some out. The sample yields under 400,000 clones, 93% seen once. Time point noted: blood from clinic visit 5 months post-surgery; TSC patient then seizure free. The sample consisted of peripheral blood, taken less than 6 months after surgery. The receptors were gathered from a boy in the first two years of life with tuberous sclerosis and intractable seizures.

The sample holds one count of this clone. The chain links TRBV28 to TRBJ2-6, with 7 bases aligning to TRBD1. The length of the CDR3 is 15 residues. The V and J ends lost 6 bases and 4 bases, in that order; junction bases with no gene match: 6. Germline V CDR1 and CDR2: MDHEN, SYDVKM. The CDR3, as DNA: TGTGCCAGCAGCATAAGGGGGCTCGGGGCCAACGTCCTGACTTTC. It yields the protein CASSIRGLGANVLTF. Complete variable domain (other parts from reference TRBV28 and TRBJ2-6): DVKVTQSSRYLVKRTGEKVFLECVQDMDHENMFWYRQDPGLGLRLIYFSYDVKMKEKGDIPEGYSVSREKKERFSLILESASTNQTSMYLCASSIRGLGANVLTFGAGSRLTVL.

J is TRBJ2-7 and V is TRBV4-1, with 11 positions matching TRBD1. V lost 0 bases to trimming and J lost 5 bases; unmatched junction nucleotides: 9. Germline V gene sequence: CDR1 MGHRA, CDR2 YSYEKL. This CDR3 spans 17 amino acids. CDR3 amino acids: CASSQEGLRTGGDEQYF. DNA for the CDR3: TGCGCCAGCAGCCAAGAGGGTTTGAGGACAGGGGGCGACGAGCAGTACTTC.

The chain links TRBV24-1 to TRBJ1-1; D is possibly TRBD1 (5 bases). V lost 0 bases to trimming and J lost 11 bases, with 15 bases between them. Germline loops: CDR1 KGHDR, CDR2 SFDVKD. CDR3 size: 14 residues. The DNA of the CDR3 is TGTGCCACCAGTGATTTGCGGCAGGGAGGGGATGCTTTCTTT. Its protein product is CATSDLRQGGDAFF.

This CDR3 is CASSREVTEAFF. CDR3 coding DNA: TGTGCCAGTAGTCGGGAGGTCACTGAAGCTTTCTTT. The genes are TRBV19 and TRBJ1-1; D gene uncertain. Trimming pared 5 bases from V and 4 bases from J, leaving 8 bases between. CDR3 length: 12 amino acids. Germline assignment: CDR1 LNHDA and CDR2 SQIVND (reference sequence).

The V call is TRBV6-5, the J call TRBJ1-6; D is unresolved. V was pared by 1 base and J by 10 bases, with 11 bases between. This CDR3 has 14 residues. Germline V gene data show CDR1 as MNHEY and CDR2 as SVGAGI. CDR3 in DNA: TGTGCCAGCAGTTACTTCGGTGGAATGTCACCCCTCCACTTT. Translation gives CASSYFGGMSPLHF.

This sequence joins TRBV6-5 and TRBJ1-6, with D perhaps TRBD1 (6 bases). CDR3 length equals 13 residues. CDR1 is MNHEY, CDR2 SVGAGI, per germline. The ends were cut back, 1 base at V and 11 bases at J, with 9 bases in the middle. CDR3 DNA sequence: TGTGCCAGCAGTTACTTAGGGGGAGCACCCCTCCACTTT. The encoded protein is CASSYLGGAPLHF.

The chain combines TRBV30 with TRBJ1-3; 7 nucleotides agree with TRBD1. J gave up 2 bases and V 4 bases, and 5 bases lay outside the gene matches. Germline lookup yields CDR1 GTSNPN and CDR2 SVGIG (reference sequence). The length of the CDR3 is 14 residues. The CDR3 bases are TGTGCCTGGACCGCAGGGGGTACTGGAAACACCATATATTTT. Encoded protein: CAWTAGGTGNTIYF.

The chain is built from TRBV7-2 and TRBJ2-7, with 9 bases fitting TRBD1. The CDR3 has 15 residues. Germline V lookup: CDR1 SGHTA, CDR2 FQGNSA. Trimming took 5 bases from V and 1 from J; bases not matched to a gene: 6. This CDR3 is CASSLGGQGSYEQYF. As DNA, the CDR3 is TGTGCCAGCAGCCTAGGGGGACAGGGTTCCTACGAGCAGTACTTC. The full variable domain, completed using reference TRBV7-2 and TRBJ2-7, is GAGVSQSPSNKVTEKGKDVELRCDPISGHTALYWYRQSLGQGLEFLIYFQGNSAPDKSGLPSDRFSAERTGGSVSTLTIQRTQQEDSAVYLCASSLGGQGSYEQYFGPGTRLTVT.

The chain employs TRBV28 and TRBJ1-5; TRBD1 agrees at 7 bases. Germline V gene data show CDR1 as MDHEN and CDR2 as SYDVKM. J lost 0 bases, V lost 5 bases, and 4 bases had no gene match. CDR3 length: 15 residues. CDR3 amino acids: CASSPGGRSNQPQHF. Here the CDR3 DNA reads TGTGCCAGCAGTCCAGGGGGTCGTAGCAATCAGCCCCAGCATTTT.

J is TRBJ2-4 and V is TRBV9, with D possibly TRBD2 on 5 matching bases. V gave up 4 bases and J gave up 0 bases, with 8 bases separating them. The length of the CDR3 is 14 residues. Germline CDR1 is SGDLS and CDR2 is YYNGEE. The CDR3 sequence: CASSIGVAKNIQYF. The CDR3 region has the DNA TGTGCCAGCAGCATCGGGGTAGCCAAAAACATTCAGTACTTC.